One and the same sample provided the 4 T cell receptor beta chains below, sequenced in a study of shared clonotypes between healthy human individuals. Assay used: immunoSEQ multiplex PCR; TCRdb lists only in-frame clones, some missing. The sample has 450,000 to 500,000 clones, 79% seen once. The sample comprised PBMCs. The receptor set was obtained from a woman between 40 and 55 years old in good health. Some clones in this sample may be carry-over from other donors' samples.

The gene calls are TRBV28 and TRBJ2-3, with 7 bases fitting TRBD1. The CDR3 length is 15 residues. Germline trimming cut 6 bases from V and 7 bases from J; bases unmatched to any gene: 13. CDR1 is MDHEN and CDR2 is SYDVKM in the germline V gene. The CDR3 reads CASSPPGQQVYTQYF. For the CDR3, the DNA is TGTGCCAGCAGCCCCCCGGGACAGCAGGTTTATACGCAGTATTTT.

V usage is TRBV28 and J usage is TRBJ1-4; D might be TRBD1 (5 bases). Germline V gene sequence: CDR1 MDHEN, CDR2 SYDVKM. The CDR3 length is 14 residues. Trimming pared 5 bases from V and 8 bases from J, leaving 15 bases between. CDR3 sequence reads: CASSTPGVGEKLFF. The CDR3 bases are TGTGCCAGCAGTACCCCGGGGGTGGGGGAAAAACTGTTTTTT.

In its sample, this clone was seen once. The DNA for the CDR3 is TGTGCTAGTGGTTTGTGCGGGGGCGCGACAGATACGCAGTATTTT. Protein: CASGLCGGATDTQYF. J is TRBJ2-3 and V is TRBV12-5, with D maybe TRBD2 (7 bases). The V gene's germline CDR1 is LGHNT and CDR2 FRNRAP. V shed 2 bases and J shed 3 bases, with 12 bases lying between them. CDR3 size: 15 residues.

The chain combines TRBV5-6 with TRBJ1-4, with 9 bases identical to TRBD1. V was pared by 3 bases and J by 6 bases, with 6 bases of the junction left unmatched. CDR3 size: 15 residues. Germline values: CDR1 SGHDT, CDR2 YYEEEE. CDR3 nucleotides: TGTGCCAGCAGCTCAACAGGGGGCATGGATGAAAAACTGTTTTTT. Protein sequence: CASSSTGGMDEKLFF.